What follows are 24 T cell receptor beta chains derived from one specimen sequenced in a study of blood T cells in healthy people across ages. A J-beta primer mix and a sample-barcoded 5' primer were used in a second PCR of about 6 to 12 cycles. TCRdb itself ran the 5' RACE reads through MiXCR, one entry per CDR3 protein. The sample has roughly 550,000 distinct CDR3 sequences, nearly 25% seen once. This same sample was also part of a study on T cells of mothers and their children.

Sequenced material: blood. The receptors shown here come from a boy aged 5 to 17 in good health.

The rearrangement uses TRBV2 and TRBJ2-2; 8 nucleotides line up with TRBD2. Germline V gives CDR1 SNHLY, CDR2 FYNNEI. The length of the CDR3 is 14 residues. J gave up 5 bases and V 6 bases, and 5 bases lay outside the gene matches. This chain's CDR3 is CASRFPSGTGELFF. CDR3 in DNA: TGTGCCAGCAGATTTCCTAGCGGGACCGGGGAGCTGTTTTTT. The full variable domain, its missing parts supplied by reference TRBV2 and TRBJ2-2, is EPEVTQTPSHQVTQMGQEVILRCVPISNHLYFYWYRQILGQKVEFLVSFYNNEISEKSEIFDDQFSVERPDGSNFTLKIRSTKLEDSAMYFCASRFPSGTGELFFGEGSRLTVL.

The V and J genes are TRBV20-1 and TRBJ2-1; 7 positions match TRBD1. Germline V gene lookup returns CDR1 DFQATT and CDR2 SNEGSKA (reference sequence). The J segment lost 6 bases and the V segment lost 4 bases, leaving 3 bases of the junction unmatched. The CDR3 spans 12 residues. The DNA of the CDR3 is TGCAGTGCTAAATCAGGGGGCAATGAGCAGTTCTTC. It codes for CSAKSGGNEQFF.

The gene calls are TRBV28 and TRBJ2-5, with 7 nucleotides matching TRBD1. From germline, CDR1 is MDHEN and CDR2 SYDVKM. The CDR3 runs to 16 residues. Germline trimming cut 2 bases from V and 1 base from J; bases unmatched to any gene: 7. The CDR3 DNA follows: TGTGCCAGCAGTTTAACGGCGACAGGGATCCAAGAGACCCAGTACTTC. Amino acid sequence: CASSLTATGIQETQYF.

This clonotype showed up just a few times. The rearrangement uses TRBV9 and TRBJ2-3; D not resolved. Per the germline V gene, CDR1 is SGDLS and CDR2 is YYNGEE. Trimming shortened V by 1 base and J by 2 bases, and 11 bases separated the two germline ends. This CDR3 is built from 15 residues. The CDR3 loop reads CASSVSVGFTDTQYF. The CDR3 nucleotides are TGTGCCAGCAGCGTATCGGTGGGCTTCACAGATACGCAGTATTTT.

This clonotype came up a few times. The chain couples TRBV24-1 to TRBJ2-1, with 7 bases identical to TRBD2. Trimming at V came to 7 bases and at J to 7 bases, leaving 18 bases not matched to a gene. The CDR3 contains 17 residues. Germline lookup yields CDR1 KGHDR and CDR2 SFDVKD. The CDR3 protein is CATSGLGEGRRGNEQFF. CDR3 DNA: TGTGCCACCAGCGGGTTGGGGGAGGGCCGAAGAGGAAATGAGCAGTTCTTC.

The table lists this clonotype with a few counts. This chain connects TRBV7-9 to TRBJ1-4, with a weak D call TRBD1 (5 bases). V was shortened by 5 bases and J by 10 bases, with 26 bases between the two germline ends. Germline-derived CDR1 and CDR2 are SEHNR and FQNEAQ (reference sequence). The CDR3 is 17 amino acids. In DNA form, the CDR3 reads TGTGCCAGCAGCGGGAGTCTAGAAACGACAGCCGGGGGAAAACTGTTTTTT. As protein: CASSGSLETTAGGKLFF. Combining the CDR3 with reference TRBV7-9 and TRBJ1-4 gives the whole variable domain DTGVSQNPRHKITKRGQNVTFRCDPISEHNRLYWYRQTLGQGPEFLTYFQNEAQLEKSRLLSDRFSAERPKGSFSTLEIQRTEQGDSAMYLCASSGSLETTAGGKLFFGSGTQLSVL.

The genes are TRBV9 and TRBJ1-5; D perhaps matches TRBD1 (6 bases). CDR3 length: 15 residues. Per germline, CDR1 SGDLS and CDR2 YYNGEE. Trimming removed 4 bases from V and 0 bases from J, with 11 bases in between. CDR3 nucleotide sequence: TGTGCCAGCAGCTTACAGGGACTTAGCAATCAGCCCCAGCATTTT. Protein: CASSLQGLSNQPQHF.

This clonotype showed up just a few times. The chain has TRBV18 and TRBJ2-1; no definite D call. Between the trimmed V and J ends, which lost 2 bases and 1 base, there was a span of 3 bases. Germline CDR1 reads KGHSH; CDR2 reads LQKENI. The CDR3 spans 13 residues. The CDR3: CASSPKSYNEQFF. CDR3 nucleotide sequence: TGTGCCAGCTCACCAAAGTCCTACAATGAGCAGTTCTTC. The whole variable domain, remainder taken from reference TRBV18 and TRBJ2-1, is NAGVMQNPRHLVRRRGQEARLRCSPMKGHSHVYWYRQLPEEGLKFMVYLQKENIIDESGMPKERFSAEFPKEGPSILRIQQVVRGDSAAYFCASSPKSYNEQFFGPGTRLTVL.

This clonotype has at least ten counts. This sequence joins TRBV7-8 and TRBJ2-3; a possible D gene is TRBD2 (5 bases). Germline V gives CDR1 SGHVS, CDR2 FQNEAQ. The CDR3 is 17 amino acids. V was pared by 1 base and J by 2 bases, with 16 bases between. Here the CDR3 reads CASSLGIGLLVTDTQYF. The DNA for the CDR3 is TGTGCCAGCAGCTTAGGCATTGGACTCCTAGTCACAGATACGCAGTATTTT.

The V gene is TRBV29-1, the J gene TRBJ1-5; D is unclear. The germline gives CDR1 SQVTM, CDR2 ANQGSEA. Trimming shortened V by 6 bases and J by 3 bases, and 15 bases separated the two germline ends. The CDR3 runs to 14 residues. The CDR3 here is CSVVDRGANQPQHF. The CDR3 nucleotides read TGCAGCGTCGTCGACCGGGGTGCCAATCAGCCCCAGCATTTT.

This clonotype showed up just a few times. V is TRBV20-1 and J is TRBJ2-4; 8 nucleotides agree with TRBD1. Trimming cost V 5 bases and J 8 bases; bases outside gene matches: 5. The CDR3 has 12 residues. Germline V lookup: CDR1 DFQATT, CDR2 SNEGSKA (reference sequence). The CDR3 is CSAGDRQDIQYF. In DNA form, the CDR3 reads TGCAGTGCTGGGGACAGGCAGGACATTCAGTACTTC.

V gene TRBV11-2 combines with J gene TRBJ1-2; no clear D. Germline V lookup: CDR1 SGHAT, CDR2 FQNNGV. The CDR3 spans 23 residues. The V end lost 0 bases, the J end lost 0 bases, and 32 bases lay between the germline ends. CDR3 sequence (DNA): TGTGCCAGCAGCTTAGATCGGGGAATCCCCCGGCCGGGAACGGAAGATTCTAACTATGGCTACACCTTC. Translating it yields CASSLDRGIPRPGTEDSNYGYTF. The whole variable domain, remainder taken from reference TRBV11-2 and TRBJ1-2, is EAGVAQSPRYKIIEKRQSVAFWCNPISGHATLYWYQQILGQGPKLLIQFQNNGVVDDSQLPKDRFSAERLKGVDSTLKIQPAKLEDSAVYLCASSLDRGIPRPGTEDSNYGYTFGSGTRLTVV.

This clonotype occurred many times. The chain has TRBV29-1 and TRBJ2-5; 8 nucleotides agree with TRBD2. This CDR3 spans 13 amino acids. With V trimmed by 3 bases and J by 3 bases, 3 bases remained unmatched. From germline, CDR1 is SQVTM and CDR2 ANQGSEA. The CDR3 bases are TGCAGCGTTGAGGGGACTAGAAAAGAGACCCAGTACTTC. Translating gives CSVEGTRKETQYF. Combining the CDR3 with reference TRBV29-1 and TRBJ2-5 gives the whole variable domain SAVISQKPSRDICQRGTSLTIQCQVDSQVTMMFWYRQQPGQSLTLIATANQGSEATYESGFVIDKFPISRPNLTFSTLTVSNMSPEDSSIYLCSVEGTRKETQYFGPGTRLLVL.

V is TRBV7-3 and J is TRBJ2-5; 9 positions match TRBD1. V shed 5 bases, J shed 13 bases, and the junction held 17 bases outside the gene matches. Germline V lookup: CDR1 SGHTA, CDR2 FQGTGA. This CDR3 has 15 amino acids. The DNA for the CDR3 is TGTGCCAGCAGCATGACAGGGGGGTACTCCTACGAGCGGTACTTC. This encodes CASSMTGGYSYERYF.

The genes are TRBV7-2 and TRBJ1-5; D is undetermined. Germline CDR1 reads SGHTA; CDR2 reads FQGNSA. The CDR3 runs 14 residues. V lost 5 bases to trimming and J lost 6 bases, with 14 bases between them. The CDR3 protein is CASSDGLSSQPQHF. The CDR3 coding sequence is TGTGCCAGCAGCGATGGACTGTCAAGTCAGCCCCAGCATTTT.

Only a few counts were recorded for this clonotype. The chain uses TRBV29-1 and TRBJ2-1, with 8 positions matching TRBD2. The trim removed 3 bases at V and 9 bases at J, leaving 7 bases unmatched. This CDR3 is 13 amino acids long. Germline V gives CDR1 SQVTM, CDR2 ANQGSEA. In DNA form, the CDR3 reads TGCAGCGTTGATATGTTGGGACTAGGTGAGCAGTTCTTC. Translating gives CSVDMLGLGEQFF.

This clonotype came up once. This chain links TRBV7-2 with TRBJ2-2; D is uncertain. This CDR3 has 13 amino acids. The V gene's germline CDR1 is SGHTA and CDR2 FQGNSA. The V end lost 0 bases, the J end lost 5 bases, and 4 bases lay between the germline ends. The CDR3, as DNA: TGTGCCAGCAGCTTAGCGCCGACCGGGGAGCTGTTTTTT. It is translated as CASSLAPTGELFF.

In its sample, this clonotype was seen a few times. No conserved phenylalanine or tryptophan ends this CDR3, so it is likely a read error. This sequence joins TRBV7-2 and TRBJ1-5; possibly TRBD1 for D (5 bases). The V and J ends lost 2 bases and 0 bases respectively, with 14 bases between them. This CDR3 contains 17 residues. Per germline, CDR1 SGHTA and CDR2 FQGNSA. The CDR3 region has the DNA TGTGCCAGCAGCTTAAGTCTAGGGACCCTTAGCAATCAGCCCCAGCATCTT. Protein: CASSLSLGTLSNQPQHL.

This clonotype turned up a few times. In nucleotides, the CDR3 is TGTGCCAGCAGTGATACCGGGGGCCCTAATGAAAAACTGTTTTTT. Translated, it gives CASSDTGGPNEKLFF. The chain has TRBV25-1 and TRBJ1-4, with a tentative D call TRBD1 (6 bases). This CDR3 contains 15 residues. The germline V gene encodes CDR1 MGHDK and CDR2 SYGVNS. Trimming left V 3 bases short and J 3 bases short, with 11 bases between.

This clonotype was counted many times. The chain is built from TRBV5-1 and TRBJ1-4; maybe TRBD1 (6 bases). In germline, CDR1 is SGHRS, CDR2 YFSETQ. Trimming stripped 1 base from V and 8 bases from J, with 15 bases between. This CDR3 region has 15 residues. The CDR3 sequence is CASSLNPQGGEKLFF. The CDR3 DNA follows: TGCGCCAGCAGCTTGAATCCACAGGGAGGAGAAAAACTGTTTTTT.

This clonotype was observed a few times. The rearrangement uses TRBV7-9 and TRBJ1-2; D is unclear. The V end was cut by 4 bases, the J end by 8 bases, with 11 bases between. CDR1 SEHNR and CDR2 FQNEAQ come from the germline V gene (reference sequence). This CDR3 has 12 residues. The CDR3 coding sequence is TGTGCCAGCAGCTCCGACATAGGCGGCTACACCTTC. It encodes CASSSDIGGYTF.

This clonotype was counted only a few times. The genes are TRBV7-9 and TRBJ2-3, with a tentative D call TRBD1 (5 bases). The CDR3 has 15 amino acids. V was clipped by 5 bases and J by 4 bases, with 16 bases between them. Looked up from germline, CDR1 is SEHNR and CDR2 is FQNEAQ (reference sequence). The CDR3 here is CASSPLRDSSDTQYF. As DNA, the CDR3 is TGTGCCAGCAGCCCCCTCAGGGATAGTTCAGATACGCAGTATTTT.

The gene calls are TRBV12-3 or TRBV12-4 and TRBJ2-1; possibly TRBD2 for D (5 bases). The CDR3 length is 13 residues. Trimming cost V 6 bases and J 8 bases, with 14 bases left between them. CDR3 nucleotides: TGTGCCAGCAGACCGGACGGGGTGGATGAGCAGTTCTTC. It encodes CASRPDGVDEQFF.

There are many counts of this clonotype. CDR3 sequence (DNA): TGTGCCAGCTCACCGGACAGGGCCGGCTATGGCTACACCTTC. It translates to CASSPDRAGYGYTF. V is TRBV18 and J is TRBJ1-2, with 8 bases identical to TRBD1. Germline V lookup: CDR1 KGHSH, CDR2 LQKENI. The junction had 4 bases not matched to a gene; V was cut back by 3 bases and J by 4 bases. There are 14 residues in the CDR3.